This TCR beta chain comes out of a study of cytomegalovirus exposure and HLA in healthy donors. Study-wide results and caveats: As a later analysis revealed, most CMV-associated TCR beta chains appeared HLA-restricted. It was reportedly the case that the classifier diagnosed cytomegalovirus status with high specificity and sensitivity.

This CDR3 spans 13 amino acids. Between the trimmed V and J ends, which lost 6 bases and 1 base, there was a span of 10 bases. CDR1 and CDR2 from the germline V gene are MNHEY and SVGAGI. Details on this clone: No antigen is known for it.

60 Vbeta and 13 Jbeta primers were used in PCR. The method was immunoSEQ multiplex PCR; TCRdb's version includes in-frame clones alone and lacks a portion of them. The sample gives about 150,000 clones, 75% to 85% of which show up once; around 5.6% is in the top ten. The rearrangement joins TRBV6-5 to TRBJ2-7, with D possibly matching TRBD1 (6 bases). Sequencing was carried out using PBMCs. The TCR comes from a woman between 35 and 50 years old in good health and CMV-seropositive. The DNA for the CDR3 is TGTGCCAGCAGCTCACAGGGATCCTACGAGCAGTACTTC. This codes for CASSSQGSYEQYF.